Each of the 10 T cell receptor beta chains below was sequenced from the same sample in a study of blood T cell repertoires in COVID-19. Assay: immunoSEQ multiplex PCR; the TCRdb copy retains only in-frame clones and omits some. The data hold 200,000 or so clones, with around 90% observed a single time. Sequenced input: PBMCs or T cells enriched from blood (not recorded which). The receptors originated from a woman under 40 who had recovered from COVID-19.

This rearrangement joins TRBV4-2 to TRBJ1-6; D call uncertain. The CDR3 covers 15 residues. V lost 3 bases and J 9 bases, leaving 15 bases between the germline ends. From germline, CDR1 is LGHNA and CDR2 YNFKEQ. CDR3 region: CASSHKGRRGSPLHF. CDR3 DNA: TGTGCCAGCAGCCACAAAGGGAGGCGCGGTTCACCCCTCCACTTT.

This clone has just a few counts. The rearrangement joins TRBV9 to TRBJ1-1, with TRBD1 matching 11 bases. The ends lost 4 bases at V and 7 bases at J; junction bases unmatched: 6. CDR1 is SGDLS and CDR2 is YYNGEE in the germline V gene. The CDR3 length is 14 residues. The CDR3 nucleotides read TGTGCCAGCAGCCTAGGACAGGGGGCAGGTGAAGCTTTCTTT. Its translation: CASSLGQGAGEAFF. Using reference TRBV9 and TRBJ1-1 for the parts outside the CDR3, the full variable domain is DSGVTQTPKHLITATGQRVTLRCSPRSGDLSVYWYQQSLDQGLQFLIQYYNGEERAKGNILERFSAQQFPDLHSELNLSSLELGDSALYFCASSLGQGAGEAFFGQGTRLTVV.

The CDR3 region has the DNA TGCGCCAGCAGCCAAGAAGGGATTCGGGAGATGAACACTGAAGCTTTCTTT. Translation gives CASSQEGIREMNTEAFF. The V and J genes are TRBV4-3 and TRBJ1-1; no definite D call. The germline CDR1 and CDR2 sequences are LGHNA and YSLEER. The CDR3 has 17 residues. V lost 0 bases and J 0 bases, leaving 14 bases between the germline ends.

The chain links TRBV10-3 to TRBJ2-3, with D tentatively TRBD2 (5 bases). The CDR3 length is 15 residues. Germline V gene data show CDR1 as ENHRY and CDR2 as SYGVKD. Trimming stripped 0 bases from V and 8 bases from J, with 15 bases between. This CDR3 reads CAISESMRTGFTQYF. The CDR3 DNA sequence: TGTGCCATCAGTGAGTCGATGCGGACTGGGTTTACGCAGTATTTT.

This chain's CDR3 is CASTPGTRRRAFF. The CDR3 bases are TGTGCCAGCACCCCCGGGACAAGGCGGCGAGCTTTCTTT. The chain combines TRBV12-3 or TRBV12-4 with TRBJ1-1, with D possibly matching TRBD1 (6 bases). The CDR3 totals 13 residues. With 7 bases removed from V and 10 bases from J, the gap between germline ends came to 19 bases.

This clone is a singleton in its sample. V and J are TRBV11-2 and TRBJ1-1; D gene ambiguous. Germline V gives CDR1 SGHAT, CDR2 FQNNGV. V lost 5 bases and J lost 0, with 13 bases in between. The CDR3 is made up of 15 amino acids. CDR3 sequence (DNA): TGTGCCAGCAGCCCCCAGGCTTACATGAACACTGAAGCTTTCTTT. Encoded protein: CASSPQAYMNTEAFF.

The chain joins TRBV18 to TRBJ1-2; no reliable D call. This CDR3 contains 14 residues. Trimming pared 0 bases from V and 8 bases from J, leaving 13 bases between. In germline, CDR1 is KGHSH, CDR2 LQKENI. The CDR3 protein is CASSPPAGAGGYTF. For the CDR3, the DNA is TGTGCCAGCTCACCACCAGCGGGCGCTGGAGGCTACACCTTC.

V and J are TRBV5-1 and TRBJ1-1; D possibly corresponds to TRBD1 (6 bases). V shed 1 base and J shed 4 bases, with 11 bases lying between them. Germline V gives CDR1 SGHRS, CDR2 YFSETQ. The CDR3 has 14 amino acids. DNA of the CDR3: TGCGCCAGCAGCTTGTTGACAGGCGGCACTGAAGCTTTCTTT. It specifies CASSLLTGGTEAFF.

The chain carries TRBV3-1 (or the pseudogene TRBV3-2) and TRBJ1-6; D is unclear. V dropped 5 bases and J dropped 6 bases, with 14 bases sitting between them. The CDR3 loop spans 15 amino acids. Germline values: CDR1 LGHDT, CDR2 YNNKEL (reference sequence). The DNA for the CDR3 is TGTGCCAGCAGCGCAAGCGCGGGTGGTAATTCACCCCTCCACTTT. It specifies CASSASAGGNSPLHF.

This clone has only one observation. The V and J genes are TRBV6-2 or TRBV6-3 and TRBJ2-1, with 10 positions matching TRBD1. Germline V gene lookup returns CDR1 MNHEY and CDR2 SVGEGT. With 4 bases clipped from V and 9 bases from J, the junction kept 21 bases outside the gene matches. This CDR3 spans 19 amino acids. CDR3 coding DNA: TGTGCCAGCAGTTCTCCGGGACAGGGGCTAGTACGATGGTTCGGTGAGCAGTTCTTC. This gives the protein CASSSPGQGLVRWFGEQFF.